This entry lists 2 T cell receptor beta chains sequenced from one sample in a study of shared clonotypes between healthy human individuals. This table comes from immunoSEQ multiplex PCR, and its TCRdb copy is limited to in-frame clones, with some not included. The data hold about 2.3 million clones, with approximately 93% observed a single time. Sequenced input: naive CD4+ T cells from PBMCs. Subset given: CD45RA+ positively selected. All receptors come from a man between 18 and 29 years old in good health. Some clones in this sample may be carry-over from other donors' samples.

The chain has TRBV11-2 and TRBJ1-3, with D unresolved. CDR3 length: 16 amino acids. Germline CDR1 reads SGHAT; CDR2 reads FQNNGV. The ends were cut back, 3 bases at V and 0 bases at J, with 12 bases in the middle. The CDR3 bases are TGTGCCAGCAGCTTCTACGGACGGATCTCTGGAAACACCATATATTTT. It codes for CASSFYGRISGNTIYF.

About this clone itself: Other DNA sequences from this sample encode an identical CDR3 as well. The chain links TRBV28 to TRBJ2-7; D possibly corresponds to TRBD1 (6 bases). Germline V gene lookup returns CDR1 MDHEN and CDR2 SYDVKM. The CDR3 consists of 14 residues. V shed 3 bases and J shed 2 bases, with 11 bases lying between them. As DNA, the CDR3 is TGTGCCAGCAGTTTTCAGGGGTTTCCCTACGAGCAGTACTTC. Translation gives CASSFQGFPYEQYF.